This entry lists 12 T cell receptor beta chains sequenced from one sample in a study of shared clonotypes between healthy human individuals. Method: immunoSEQ multiplex PCR; TCRdb's copy keeps in-frame clones and lacks some. Among fewer than 1.8 million clones, about 98.5% were seen once, and the ten largest hold under 0.45%. Material for sequencing was naive CD4+ T cells sorted from blood. Subset noted: CD45RA+ positively selected. The receptors come from a man aged 30 to 45 in good health.

This clone came up once. This sequence joins TRBV5-1 and TRBJ2-5; D assignment may be TRBD1 or TRBD2 (5 bases each). The V gene lost 4 bases and the J gene lost 1 base, with 17 bases spanning the gap. The germline CDR1 and CDR2 sequences are SGHRS and YFSETQ. The CDR3 is 16 amino acids. CDR3 region: CASSHATGTFQETQYF. The CDR3 DNA reads as TGCGCCAGCAGCCATGCTACCGGGACCTTCCAAGAGACCCAGTACTTC.

V and J are TRBV6-5 and TRBJ2-1; 8 bases map to TRBD1. The ends lost 1 base at V and 5 bases at J; junction bases unmatched: 1. CDR3 length: 14 residues. Germline V gene data show CDR1 as MNHEY and CDR2 as SVGAGI. CDR3 sequence reads: CASSYLGQDNEQFF. The DNA for the CDR3 is TGTGCCAGCAGTTACTTGGGACAGGACAATGAGCAGTTCTTC.

V usage is TRBV7-9 and J usage is TRBJ2-1, with TRBD1 as a possible D gene (6 bases). V was trimmed by 2 bases and J by 3 bases, leaving 14 bases between them. Germline V lookup: CDR1 SEHNR, CDR2 FQNEAQ (reference sequence). The CDR3 is 16 amino acids. The CDR3 spells CASSLRTGTVYNEQFF. For the CDR3, the DNA is TGTGCCAGCAGCTTACGAACAGGGACCGTCTACAATGAGCAGTTCTTC.

Concerning this clone: The sample has other DNA sequences that encode this CDR3 too. The V gene is TRBV29-1, the J gene TRBJ2-5; 7 bases fit TRBD1. There are 12 residues in the CDR3. V was clipped by 6 bases and J by 0 bases; unmatched bases: 1. Germline loops: CDR1 SQVTM, CDR2 ANQGSEA. As DNA, the CDR3 is TGCAGCGTGGGACAGAACCAAGAGACCCAGTACTTC. It encodes CSVGQNQETQYF.

The chain carries TRBV19 and TRBJ2-7, with D possibly being TRBD2 (5 bases). Germline loops: CDR1 LNHDA, CDR2 SQIVND (reference sequence). This CDR3 spans 15 amino acids. V shed 5 bases and J shed 2 bases, with 16 bases lying between them. DNA of the CDR3: TGTGCCAGTAGTTTCACGGCCCAGAGGGCCTACGAGCAGTACTTC. This gives the protein CASSFTAQRAYEQYF.

With regard to this clone: Distinct nucleotide sequences in the sample also encode this CDR3. The V call is TRBV7-2, the J call TRBJ2-1; unclear D gene. The V and J ends lost 2 bases and 7 bases respectively, with 9 bases between them. Germline V lookup: CDR1 SGHTA, CDR2 FQGNSA. The CDR3 runs 13 residues. CDR3 in DNA: TGTGCCAGCAGCTTATCAAGGGCGAATGAGCAGTTCTTC. Translation gives CASSLSRANEQFF. Based on the CDR3 plus reference TRBV7-2 and TRBJ2-1, the full variable domain is GAGVSQSPSNKVTEKGKDVELRCDPISGHTALYWYRQSLGQGLEFLIYFQGNSAPDKSGLPSDRFSAERTGGSVSTLTIQRTQQEDSAVYLCASSLSRANEQFFGPGTRLTVL.

This chain links TRBV5-1 with TRBJ1-2, with D possibly matching TRBD1 (5 bases). Per germline, CDR1 SGHRS and CDR2 YFSETQ. The CDR3 totals 14 residues. Trimming pared 4 bases from V and 3 bases from J, leaving 13 bases between. The CDR3 DNA reads as TGCGCCAGCAGCCCTTCTCTGGGGGACTATGGCTACACCTTC. It encodes CASSPSLGDYGYTF.

The table lists this clone with a count of one. This sample includes further DNA sequences coding for the same CDR3. The rearrangement links TRBV11-2 to TRBJ2-7; D is perhaps TRBD2 (6 bases). The CDR3 length is 12 residues. V dropped 3 bases and J dropped 3 bases, with 6 bases sitting between them. Germline V gene data show CDR1 as SGHAT and CDR2 as FQNNGV. CDR3 sequence (DNA): TGTGCCAGCAGCTTGACTAGCTACGAGCAGTACTTC. It specifies CASSLTSYEQYF. The full variable domain, rest sourced from reference TRBV11-2 and TRBJ2-7, is EAGVAQSPRYKIIEKRQSVAFWCNPISGHATLYWYQQILGQGPKLLIQFQNNGVVDDSQLPKDRFSAERLKGVDSTLKIQPAKLEDSAVYLCASSLTSYEQYFGPGTRLTVT.

The J gene is TRBJ2-5, the V gene TRBV11-2, with 14 bases identical to TRBD2. The CDR3 is 16 amino acids. The junction had 8 bases not matched to a gene; V was cut back by 5 bases and J by 6 bases. Germline loops: CDR1 SGHAT, CDR2 FQNNGV. The CDR3 coding sequence is TGTGCCAGCAGCCTGGGACTAGCGGGAGTCGGAAAGACCCAGTACTTC. This encodes CASSLGLAGVGKTQYF.

The chain employs TRBV7-3 and TRBJ2-5, with a possible D match to TRBD2 (7 bases). CDR3 length: 16 amino acids. V was pared by 1 base and J by 5 bases, with 17 bases between. Germline V gene sequence: CDR1 SGHTA, CDR2 FQGTGA. The CDR3 nucleotides read TGTGCCAGCAGCTTAAGAGTTCCGGGGGGCAGGGAGACCCAGTACTTC. It translates to CASSLRVPGGRETQYF.

The CDR3 sequence is CASTHGSGPYEQYF. The CDR3 DNA reads TGTGCCAGCACTCACGGGAGCGGACCCTACGAGCAGTACTTC. The rearrangement links TRBV7-2 to TRBJ2-7; D may be TRBD2 (6 bases). The germline V and J ends were trimmed by 7 bases and 2 bases, with 15 bases remaining between them. The CDR3 is 14 residues long. CDR1 and CDR2 (germline): SGHTA, FQGNSA.

The chain employs TRBV6-1 and TRBJ1-1; the match to TRBD1 covers 9 bases. The germline V gene encodes CDR1 MNHNS and CDR2 SASEGT. After removal of 5 bases from V and 4 bases from J, the junction contained 5 bases not matched to a gene. The CDR3 sequence is 14 residues long. The chain's CDR3 is CASSRDRVSTEAFF. The CDR3 DNA follows: TGTGCCAGCAGTAGGGACAGGGTAAGCACTGAAGCTTTCTTT.